The 4 T cell receptor beta chains in this list originate from one sample, sequenced in a study of early T cells in non-severe SARS-CoV-2 infection. TCRdb used MiXCR to reprocess the 5' RACE reads, holding one entry per CDR3 protein. The data show 60,000 to 75,000 distinct CDR3 sequences, 10% to 12% seen once. The sample here was whole blood, taken at baseline. These receptors all come from an adult who was a healthcare worker with PCR-confirmed SARS-CoV-2 infection or an uninfected control (not recorded which).

This clonotype has just a few counts. V gene TRBV6-2 or TRBV6-3 combines with J gene TRBJ2-3; D gene uncertain. V shed 6 bases and J shed 0 bases, with 10 bases lying between them. This CDR3 spans 14 amino acids. The germline V gene encodes CDR1 MNHEY and CDR2 SVGEGT. The CDR3 here is CASRDLSSTDTQYF. The CDR3 DNA sequence: TGTGCCAGCAGGGACCTTTCTAGCACAGATACGCAGTATTTT.

This clonotype has a count of ten or more. The chain carries TRBV27 and TRBJ1-1; D is undetermined. CDR1 MNHEY and CDR2 SMNVEV come from the germline V gene (reference sequence). The CDR3 sequence is 14 residues long. Trimming took 0 bases from V and 5 from J, leaving 10 bases between them. The CDR3 loop is CASSLSGLWTEAFF. CDR3 nucleotides: TGTGCCAGCAGTTTATCCGGGTTGTGGACTGAAGCTTTCTTT.

The rearrangement joins TRBV12-3 or TRBV12-4 to TRBJ1-2; the D is unclear. This CDR3 is 12 amino acids long. V lost 4 bases to trimming and J lost 8 bases, with 11 bases between them. In DNA form, the CDR3 reads TGTGCCAGCAGTTCACTGGCAGGCGGCTACACCTTC. This codes for CASSSLAGGYTF.

This clonotype was seen at least ten times. A read error may account for a junction end that differs from germline. The chain's CDR3 is CASGYEQYF. CDR3 bases: TGTGCCAGCGGTTACGAGCAGTACTTC. This rearrangement joins TRBV6-6 to TRBJ2-7; no definite D call. Germline assignment: CDR1 MNHNY and CDR2 SVGAGI (reference sequence). This CDR3 region has 9 residues.